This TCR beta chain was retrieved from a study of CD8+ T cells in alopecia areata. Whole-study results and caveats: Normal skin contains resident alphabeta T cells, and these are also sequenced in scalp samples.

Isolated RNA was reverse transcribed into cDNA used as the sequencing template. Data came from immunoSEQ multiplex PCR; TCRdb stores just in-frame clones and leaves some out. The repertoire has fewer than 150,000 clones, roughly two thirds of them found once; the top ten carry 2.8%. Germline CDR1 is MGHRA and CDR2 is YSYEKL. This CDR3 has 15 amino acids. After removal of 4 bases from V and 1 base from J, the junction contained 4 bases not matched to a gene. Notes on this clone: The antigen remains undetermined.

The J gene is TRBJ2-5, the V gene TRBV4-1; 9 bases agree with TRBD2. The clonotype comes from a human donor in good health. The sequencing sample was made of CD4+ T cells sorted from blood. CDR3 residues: CASSLPGLAQETQYF. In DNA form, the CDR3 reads TGCGCCAGCAGCCTCCCGGGACTAGCCCAAGAGACCCAGTACTTC.